This T cell receptor (beta chain) emerged from a study of OX40 agonist ivuxolimab in advanced cancers. The study in broad terms: Ivuxolimab, which targeted the costimulatory receptor OX40 (CD134), was an agonistic, fully human IgG2 monoclonal antibody. Intravenous ivuxolimab was administered to patients every 2 weeks at six dose levels: 0.01, 0.1, 0.3, 1.5, 3 and 10 mg/kg. Of the roughly 52 patients in dose escalation, around 20 had hepatocellular carcinoma, about 15 had melanoma, 9 had renal cell carcinoma and 9 had head and neck cancer. The dose-escalation cohort was about 83% male with a mean age of roughly 62 years, ranging from roughly 20 to 80. Patients were allowed to have had prior anti-PD-1, anti-PD-L1 or anti-CTLA-4 therapy, and more than 35% of the dose-escalation patients had been treated with checkpoint inhibitors. Three dose-escalation patients achieved partial responses, one with hepatocellular carcinoma and two with cutaneous melanoma. The point of sequencing TCRbeta in the periphery was to test whether ivuxolimab changed TCR sequence diversity and drove clonal T-cell expansion. The paper reports the monotherapy dose-escalation portion (N ≈ 52 patients) of the phase I ivuxolimab trial.

Overall study outcomes, separate from this receptor: The antigen specificity of the clonally expanded peripheral T cells was not determined. Low levels of normalized T-cell clonal expansion were also seen in some nonresponding patients. Clonal expansion of both CD4+ and CD8+ blood T cells was observed from baseline to week 6 at doses 0.1 to 3.0 mg/kg. After ivuxolimab, expanded clones were on average more numerous among CD8+ T cells than among CD4+ T cells. In partial responders in the 0.1-3.0 mg/kg groups, normalized peripheral clonal expansion was found to be among the lowest, especially among CD8+ T cells.

Comment on this clone: What antigen it recognizes has not been identified. No much larger clone exists at a distance of one base, and base qualities are not known.

Genomic DNA was isolated from the sorted cells so that the TCRbeta CDR3 region could be sequenced. The immunoSEQ Assay was used for sequencing of TCRbeta CDR3 regions. TCRdb carries this immuneACCESS record with in-frame sequences only. Its versions omit some clonotypes, under half of them owing to an unresolved V gene in the studies checked, with the rest unexplained. The sample includes roughly 80,000 clones, with over 65% observed a single time. The ten largest clones represent under 3.5% of the sample. CDR1 and CDR2, per the germline V gene, are WSHSY and SAAADI. The CDR3 goes from the cysteine to the phenylalanine over 13 residues. Kept here is only the CDR3 DNA, which spans 39 bases and is read in frame from base 1. Cut back by 2 bases and 9 bases, the V and J ends lie 11 bases apart. The trial excluded patients who had a history of autoimmune disease or were on systemic immunosuppression. In every dose cohort, peripheral blood was drawn for TCR sequencing at baseline, cycle 4 day 1, and cycle 7 day 1. The samples were drawn from a first-in-human, open-label, multicenter phase I dose-escalation trial of ivuxolimab. Adults with locally advanced or metastatic melanoma, renal cell, hepatocellular, or head and neck squamous cell carcinoma were enrolled in the trial. Before TCR sequencing, CD4+ T cells and CD8+ T cells from peripheral blood were sorted into separate populations.

This sequence originates from an adult with an advanced solid tumor such as melanoma, head and neck, liver or kidney cancer. The V gene is TRBV10-2 and the J gene is TRBJ1-5, with the D gene uncertain. The sequencing here drew on CD4+ or CD8+ T cells sorted from blood, taken in a trial of the OX40 agonist ivuxolimab. For the CDR3, the sequence is CASSEAEMSPQHF. The nucleotide sequence is given as TGCGCCAGCAGTGAGGCAGAAATGTCGCCCCAGCATTTT.